The clone carrying this TCR beta chain was picked up a small number of times. Its antigen is not identified. These data belong to a study of T-cell reconstitution after alpha-beta-depleted transplantation in children. The TCRbeta library incorporated unique molecular identifiers. TCRdb recomputed calls from the PCR reads with MiXCR, one row per CDR3 protein. Seen here are almost 600,000 distinct CDR3 sequences, over 25% observed once, and the top ten hold around a third. Study observations and caveats: Surviving recipient T cells and thymic progenitors underlay high day-60 TCRbeta diversity in some patients. A year post-transplant, T-cell counts and diversity derived mostly from newly produced T cells. In patients about two months after transplant, alpha-beta T cells reportedly arose from several hundred expanded graft clones.

The CDR3 runs to 14 residues. V dropped 0 bases and J dropped 1 base, with 7 bases sitting between them. In germline, CDR1 is SGHRS, CDR2 YFSETQ. This specimen was PBMCs, taken before TCRalphabeta/CD19-depleted stem cell transplant. The sequence was obtained from a boy younger than two with Wiskott-Aldrich syndrome, due to receive a stem cell transplant. The chain recombines TRBV5-1 with TRBJ2-5; D ambiguous. The DNA for the CDR3 is TGCGCCAGCAGCTTGGAACGGGCCCAAGAGACCCAGTACTTC. This sequence encodes CASSLERAQETQYF. Based on the CDR3 plus reference TRBV5-1 and TRBJ2-5, the full variable domain is KAGVTQTPRYLIKTRGQQVTLSCSPISGHRSVSWYQQTPGQGLQFLFEYFSETQRNKGNFPGRFSGRQFSNSRSEMNVSTLELGDSALYLCASSLERAQETQYFGPGTRLLVL.